This T cell receptor (beta chain) was observed in a study of T cell responses to AZD1222 COVID-19 vaccine. Study findings and constraints: Repertoires were collected only later (after the peak T cell response had occurred). Spike as a whole was targeted by vaccine-associated CD4 TCRs, dominant at 160-218 and 743-854.

This clone was counted a single time. Its matching antigen is unknown. Profiling relied on immunoSEQ multiplex PCR, and the TCRdb table lists in-frame clones only, not all of them. The data show 150,000 to 170,000 clones, with 70% to 90% seen just once and approximately 5.1% held by the top ten. Per germline, CDR1 MNHEY and CDR2 SVGAGI. The CDR3 spans 16 residues. V gave up 5 bases and J gave up 1 base, with 17 bases separating them. This clonotype was sampled from an adult in good health. The specimen comprised peripheral blood, sampled on day 0 of MenACWY control vaccination. The genes are TRBV6-5 and TRBJ1-2; D may be TRBD1 (6 bases). This CDR3 reads CASSHLEQGDNYGYTF. Here the CDR3 DNA reads TGTGCCAGCAGTCACTTGGAACAGGGAGATAACTATGGCTACACCTTC.